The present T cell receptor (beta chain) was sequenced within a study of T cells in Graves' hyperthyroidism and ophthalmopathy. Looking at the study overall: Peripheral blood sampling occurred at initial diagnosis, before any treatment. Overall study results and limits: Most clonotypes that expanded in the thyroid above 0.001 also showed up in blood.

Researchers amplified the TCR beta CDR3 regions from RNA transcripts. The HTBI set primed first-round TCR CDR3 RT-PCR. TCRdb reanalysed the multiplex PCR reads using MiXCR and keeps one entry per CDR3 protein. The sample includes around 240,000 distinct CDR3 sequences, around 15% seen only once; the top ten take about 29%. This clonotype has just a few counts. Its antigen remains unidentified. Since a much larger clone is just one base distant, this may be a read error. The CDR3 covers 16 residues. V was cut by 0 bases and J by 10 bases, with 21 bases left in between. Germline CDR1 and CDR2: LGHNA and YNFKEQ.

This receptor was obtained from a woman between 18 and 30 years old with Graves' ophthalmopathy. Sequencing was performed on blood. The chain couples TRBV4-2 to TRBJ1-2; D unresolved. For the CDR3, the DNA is TGTGCCAGCAGCCAAGATTGGGTACAGACTACCCATGACTACACCTTC. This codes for CASSQDWVQTTHDYTF.